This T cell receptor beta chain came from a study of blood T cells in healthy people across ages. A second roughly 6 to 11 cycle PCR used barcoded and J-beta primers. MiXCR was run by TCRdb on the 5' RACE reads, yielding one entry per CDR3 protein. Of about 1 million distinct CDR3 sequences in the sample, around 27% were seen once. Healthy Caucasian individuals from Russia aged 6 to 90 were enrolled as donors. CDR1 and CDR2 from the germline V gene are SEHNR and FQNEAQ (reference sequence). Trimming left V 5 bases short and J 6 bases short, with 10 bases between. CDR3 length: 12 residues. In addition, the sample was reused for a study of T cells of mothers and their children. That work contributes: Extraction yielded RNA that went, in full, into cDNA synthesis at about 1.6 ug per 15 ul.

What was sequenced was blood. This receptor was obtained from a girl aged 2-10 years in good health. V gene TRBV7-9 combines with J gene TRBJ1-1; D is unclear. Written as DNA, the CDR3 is TGTGCCAGCAGCCCGGGTGATGCTGAAGCTTTCTTT. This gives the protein CASSPGDAEAFF.